Listed below are T cell receptor beta chains from one sample, sequenced in a study of cytomegalovirus exposure and HLA in healthy donors. The table came from immunoSEQ multiplex PCR; TCRdb's copy has only in-frame clones and leaves some out. The sample lists around 60,000 clones, roughly 70% seen once, with approximately 25% in the top ten. Sequencing was performed on PBMCs. These receptors came from a man aged 45-65 years in good health and CMV-seropositive. The CDR3 runs from the conserved cysteine through the conserved F or W. D genes are given only for firm matches. Size is stated for part of the rows, as once, few or many counts, or as a class when the clone is expanded.

clone_size	j_call	d_call	v_call	cdr3_nt	cdr3_aa
-	TRBJ2-2	TRBD2	TRBV28	TGTGCCAGCAGTCCCCCGGGGGGGATCGGGGAGCTGTTTTTT	CASSPPGGIGELFF
-	TRBJ2-2	-	TRBV11-2	TGTGCCAGCAGCCGGAGACTAGACACCGGGGAGCTGTTTTTT	CASSRRLDTGELFF
-	TRBJ2-5	TRBD1	TRBV2	TGTGCCAGCAGTGGTGCCCCGACAGGGGTTCAAGAGACCCAGTACTTC	CASSGAPTGVQETQYF
-	TRBJ1-6	-	TRBV14	TGTGCCAGCAGCCAAGACCCCCAGGGAAAGTCACCCCTCCACTTT	CASSQDPQGKSPLHF
once	TRBJ2-3	TRBD2	TRBV6-5	TGTGCCAGCAGTTCTAGCGGGGCTAACACAGATACGCAGTATTTT	CASSSSGANTDTQYF
-	TRBJ2-1	TRBD2	TRBV29-1	TGCAGCGTTAGACTAGCGGGAAGTCCGTTCTTC	CSVRLAGSPFF
-	TRBJ2-2	TRBD1	TRBV6-6	TGTGCCAGCAGTTATAACGGACAGGGGAAAGCCGGGGAGCTGTTTTTT	CASSYNGQGKAGELFF
-	TRBJ1-4	-	TRBV27	TGTGCCAGCAGTTTAGCAGGGACTAATGAAAAACTGTTTTTT	CASSLAGTNEKLFF
-	TRBJ1-1	-	TRBV5-1	TGCGCCAGCAGCTTGCCTAGGGGGGGCGCAGAAAAAGCTTTCTTT	CASSLPRGGAEKAFF
-	TRBJ2-6	TRBD1	TRBV10-2	TGCGCCAGCGCCCAGACAGGGCCCGGGGCCAACGTCCTGACTTTC	CASAQTGPGANVLTF
-	TRBJ2-7	-	TRBV7-6	TGTGCCAGCAGCTCGAGGGAGGAGCGGTCCTACGAGCAGTACTTC	CASSSREERSYEQYF
-	TRBJ2-3	-	TRBV9	TGTGCCAGCAGCGTAGACAACAGAGGCACAGATACGCAGTATTTT	CASSVDNRGTDTQYF
-	TRBJ2-7	-	TRBV10-3	TGTGCCATCAGTGAGTCCCCCCATCGGGTCTACGAGCAGTACTTC	CAISESPHRVYEQYF
-	TRBJ2-3	TRBD2	TRBV27	TGTGCCAGCAGGAGGGCGGCTAGCGGGAGGGGATATCCTGCAGATACGCAGTATTTT	CASRRAASGRGYPADTQYF
-	TRBJ2-7	TRBD1	TRBV5-6	TGTGCCAGCAGCTTGACAGGGGGCGAAATAGTCGACTACGAGCAGTACTTC	CASSLTGGEIVDYEQYF
-	TRBJ2-7	TRBD2	TRBV5-1	TGCGCCAGCAGCTTGGCCCCGATAGCGGGAGGGGCCCAACCCGAGCAGTACTTC	CASSLAPIAGGAQPEQYF
-	TRBJ2-7	-	TRBV7-2	TGTGCCAGCAGCTTAGTGGGAGCCTACGAGCAGTACTTC	CASSLVGAYEQYF
-	TRBJ2-5	-	TRBV5-1	TGCGCCAGCATTGGGACTTCTCAAGAGACCCAGTACTTC	CASIGTSQETQYF
-	TRBJ2-3	-	TRBV5-6	TGTGCCAGCAGCAGGGACTTTAGCACAGATACGCAGTATTTT	CASSRDFSTDTQYF
once	TRBJ2-3	-	TRBV11-3	TGTGCCAGCAGCTCGGACTCCCGTACAGATACGCAGTATTTT	CASSSDSRTDTQYF
-	TRBJ1-4	-	TRBV30	TGTGCCTGGAGTGTTAGGGGAAATGAAAAACTGTTTTTT	CAWSVRGNEKLFF
-	TRBJ2-3	-	TRBV19	TGTGCCAGTAGTCCTGTCCGGGCAGATACGCAGTATTTT	CASSPVRADTQYF
-	TRBJ1-4	-	TRBV30	TGTGCCGCCCGCGGGGGGGCTTACGAAAAACTGTTTTTT	CAARGGAYEKLFF